One sample yielded the 17 T cell receptor beta chains listed below, sequenced in a study of blood T cells in healthy people across ages (dated by TCRdb to 2014 to 2015). The library was made by 5' RACE. Sequencer: Illumina HiSeq 2500. A second PCR of 7 to 11 cycles was run with a J-beta primer mix and a sample-barcoded 5' primer. The public reads were reprocessed in TCRdb via fastp at Q25 and MiXCR, keeping in-frame beta chains. A single entry per CDR3 protein holds the most common genes and DNA from its merged rows. This sample gives about 1.7 million distinct CDR3 sequences in total; about 30% of them show up just once. The ten most abundant clones make up approximately 7.7% of the sample. Specimen: blood. These receptor sequences come from a woman aged 25 to 39 in good health.

Regarding this clonotype: Its ends do not fully match the called genes, so a read error is possible. J is TRBJ1-5 and V is TRBV12-3 or TRBV12-4; a possible D gene is TRBD1 (6 bases). The length of the CDR3 is 15 residues. This chain's CDR3 is CASSKTGTRNRPQHF. The DNA of the CDR3 is TGTGCCAGCAGCAAGACCGGGACACGAAATCGGCCCCAGCATTTT.

This rearrangement joins TRBV29-1 to TRBJ2-7; D gene uncertain. The CDR3 is made up of 11 amino acids. From germline, CDR1 is SQVTM and CDR2 ANQGSEA. The V gene lost 2 bases and the J gene lost 5 bases, with 7 bases spanning the gap. This chain's CDR3 is CSVERVHEQYF. The CDR3 DNA is TGCAGCGTTGAAAGGGTCCACGAGCAGTACTTC.

This chain links TRBV19 with TRBJ2-3, with a weak D call TRBD1 (6 bases). Germline-derived CDR1 and CDR2 are LNHDA and SQIVND (reference sequence). Trimming cost V 0 bases and J 6 bases, with 10 bases left between them. This CDR3 is 14 amino acids long. Here the CDR3 reads CASSIDPTGDTQYF. CDR3 nucleotides: TGTGCCAGTAGTATAGATCCCACAGGGGATACGCAGTATTTT.

Details on this clonotype: This may stem from a read error, because a much larger clone lies one nucleotide away. The chain carries TRBV20-1 and TRBJ2-1, with TRBD2 identical over 9 bases. Trimming cost V 3 bases and J 10 bases; bases outside gene matches: 10. Germline values: CDR1 DFQATT, CDR2 SNEGSKA (reference sequence). This CDR3 has 14 residues. The CDR3: CSASSREGSYEQFF. CDR3 DNA: TGCAGTGCTAGTTCGCGGGAGGGTTCCTACGAGCAGTTCTTC.

V usage is TRBV6-6 and J usage is TRBJ1-4; D possibly corresponds to TRBD1 (5 bases). Germline V CDR1 and CDR2: MNHNY, SVGAGI (reference sequence). V was clipped by 2 bases and J by 8 bases, with 18 bases between them. The CDR3 runs to 16 residues. The CDR3 coding sequence is TGTGCCAGCAGTTACCCCCAGGGACGGGGTGGCGAAAAACTGTTTTTT. Protein product: CASSYPQGRGGEKLFF.

The chain links TRBV7-3 to TRBJ2-2, with 8 bases aligning to TRBD2. Germline V CDR1 and CDR2: SGHTA, FQGTGA. Trimming took 3 bases from V and 3 from J; bases not matched to a gene: 6. CDR3 size: 16 residues. The CDR3 region is CASSFTGGGDTGELFF. The CDR3 DNA follows: TGTGCCAGCAGCTTCACCGGGGGGGGTGACACCGGGGAGCTGTTTTTT.

This chain links TRBV5-1 with TRBJ2-1, with 14 bases fitting TRBD2. Germline lookup yields CDR1 SGHRS and CDR2 YFSETQ. The CDR3 covers 15 residues. V shed 3 bases, J shed 7 bases, and the junction held 3 bases outside the gene matches. Here the CDR3 DNA reads TGCGCCAGCAGCTACGGGACTAGCGGGGGAAATGAGCAGTTCTTC. Amino acids: CASSYGTSGGNEQFF.

The rearrangement links TRBV18 to TRBJ2-3; a possible D gene is TRBD2 (6 bases). The CDR3 loop spans 15 amino acids. The V gene's germline CDR1 is KGHSH and CDR2 LQKENI. V lost 3 bases to trimming and J lost 2 bases, with 12 bases between them. The CDR3 protein is CASSPSGLATDTQYF. Here the CDR3 DNA reads TGTGCCAGCTCACCCAGCGGGCTCGCCACAGATACGCAGTATTTT.

In its sample, this clonotype was seen many times. The chain is built from TRBV20-1 and TRBJ2-5; 7 nucleotides align to TRBD2. This CDR3 has 12 residues. The V and J ends lost 3 bases and 5 bases, in that order; junction bases with no gene match: 3. Germline-derived CDR1 and CDR2 are DFQATT and SNEGSKA (reference sequence). The CDR3 sequence is CSASPGRETQYF. The CDR3 region has the DNA TGCAGTGCTAGTCCCGGGAGGGAGACCCAGTACTTC.

The chain has TRBV12-3 or TRBV12-4 and TRBJ2-3, with 7 bases matching TRBD1. The CDR3 runs to 15 residues. V shed 6 bases and J 0 bases; nucleotides not matched to a gene: 6. The CDR3 loop reads CASRNRGTSTDTQYF. CDR3 in DNA: TGTGCCAGCAGGAACAGGGGCACTAGCACAGATACGCAGTATTTT.

V gene TRBV11-2 combines with J gene TRBJ2-2; D gene ambiguous. This CDR3 is 14 amino acids long. CDR1 SGHAT and CDR2 FQNNGV come from the germline V gene. Trimming removed 6 bases at V and 6 bases at J, with 14 bases between. The CDR3: CASSTVDEAGELFF. As DNA, the CDR3 is TGTGCCAGCAGTACAGTCGATGAGGCCGGGGAGCTGTTTTTT.

A few counts support this clonotype. J is TRBJ1-1 and V is TRBV5-1; 7 bases match TRBD1. Germline CDR1 SGHRS, CDR2 YFSETQ. The V segment lost 0 bases and the J segment 1 base; nucleotides outside the gene matches: 6. This CDR3 region has 16 residues. The CDR3 reads CASSLAGGQRNTEAFF. CDR3 in DNA: TGCGCCAGCAGCTTGGCCGGGGGACAGAGGAACACTGAAGCTTTCTTT.

This clonotype was counted ten times or more. This chain links TRBV6-5 with TRBJ1-5; D is unclear. The CDR3 has 14 residues. CDR1 is MNHEY and CDR2 is SVGAGI in the germline V gene. V was cut by 6 bases and J by 0 bases, with 9 bases left in between. This chain's CDR3 is CASRAGYSNQPQHF. DNA for the CDR3: TGTGCCAGCAGGGCCGGGTATAGCAATCAGCCCCAGCATTTT.

As concerns this clonotype: This clone may be a read error of a much larger clone one base away. The rearrangement joins TRBV12-3 or TRBV12-4 to TRBJ1-6; 7 bases agree with TRBD1. This CDR3 contains 16 residues. Unmatched junction bases numbered 9, after V lost 6 bases and J lost 4 bases. The CDR3 spells CASSQGGGVYNSPLHF. DNA for the CDR3: TGTGCCAGCAGCCAAGGGGGCGGGGTATATAATTCACCCCTCCACTTT.

This clonotype was detected only a few times. The chain carries TRBV28 and TRBJ1-3, with D possibly being TRBD1 (5 bases). Trimming stripped 8 bases from V and 1 base from J, with 18 bases between. The CDR3 length is 16 residues. The germline V gene encodes CDR1 MDHEN and CDR2 SYDVKM. The CDR3, as DNA: TGTGCCAGCGATACCGGGACTGTCCCTTCTGGAAACACCATATATTTT. Residues: CASDTGTVPSGNTIYF.

This clonotype was detected only a few times. This sequence joins TRBV29-1 and TRBJ1-4, with D perhaps matching TRBD1 (5 bases). This CDR3 is built from 12 residues. The V end lost 7 bases, the J end lost 8 bases, and 14 bases lay between the germline ends. CDR1 is SQVTM and CDR2 is ANQGSEA in the germline V gene. The CDR3 DNA is TGCAGCGCCTCAGACAGTCGCGAAAAACTGTTTTTT. It encodes CSASDSREKLFF.

The rearrangement joins TRBV6-5 to TRBJ1-5; no clear D gene. Trimming shortened V by 8 bases and J by 2 bases, and 13 bases separated the two germline ends. Germline CDR1 MNHEY, CDR2 SVGAGI. This CDR3 contains 14 residues. In nucleotides, the CDR3 is TGTGCCAGCTACGAGCGGCTCGGCAATCAGCCCCAGCATTTT. It codes for CASYERLGNQPQHF.